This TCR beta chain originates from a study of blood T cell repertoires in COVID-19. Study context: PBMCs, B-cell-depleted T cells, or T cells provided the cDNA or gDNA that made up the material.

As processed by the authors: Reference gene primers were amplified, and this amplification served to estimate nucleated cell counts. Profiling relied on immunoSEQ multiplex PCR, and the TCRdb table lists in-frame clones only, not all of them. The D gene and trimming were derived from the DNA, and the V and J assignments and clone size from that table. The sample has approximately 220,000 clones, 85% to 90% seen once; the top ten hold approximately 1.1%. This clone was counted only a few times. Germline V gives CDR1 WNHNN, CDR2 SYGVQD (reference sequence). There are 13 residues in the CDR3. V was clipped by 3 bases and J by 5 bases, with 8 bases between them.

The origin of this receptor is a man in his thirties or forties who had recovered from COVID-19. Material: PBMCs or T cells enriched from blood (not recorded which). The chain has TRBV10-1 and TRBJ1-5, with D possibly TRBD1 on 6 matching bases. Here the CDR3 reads CASSDRGYQPQHF. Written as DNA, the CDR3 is TGCGCCAGCAGTGACAGGGGCTATCAGCCCCAGCATTTT.